Following are 21 T cell receptor beta chains from one sample sequenced in a study of control samples from healthy donors and cancer patients. Using immunoSEQ multiplex PCR, the repertoire was profiled, and TCRdb retains in-frame clones only, with some absent. The table lists roughly 90,000 clones, roughly four fifths of them singletons. The sequenced sample consisted of blood. These receptors were obtained from a woman aged 55-70 years in good health.

This clone was counted ten times or more. The CDR3 loop is CASSQDRGQPQHF. The CDR3 nucleotides are TGTGCCAGCAGTCAGGACAGGGGTCAGCCCCAGCATTTT. This chain joins TRBV12-3 or TRBV12-4 and TRBJ1-5, with 9 bases that match TRBD1. The CDR3 covers 13 residues. V was pared by 5 bases and J by 6 bases, with 2 bases of the junction left unmatched.

The chain couples TRBV28 to TRBJ2-2; D not resolved. The length of the CDR3 is 15 residues. Trimming stripped 4 bases from V and 4 bases from J, with 13 bases between. Germline assignment: CDR1 MDHEN and CDR2 SYDVKM. The CDR3 is CASSSSPRFTGELFF. DNA for the CDR3: TGTGCCAGCAGTTCAAGCCCACGATTCACCGGGGAGCTGTTTTTT.

V usage is TRBV10-3 and J usage is TRBJ2-1; the D gene could be TRBD1 or TRBD2 (5 bases each). CDR3 length equals 13 residues. Between the trimmed V and J ends, which lost 7 bases and 3 bases, there was a span of 10 bases. Per the germline V gene, CDR1 is ENHRY and CDR2 is SYGVKD. CDR3 residues: CAIKVGDYNEQFF. The CDR3, as DNA: TGTGCCATCAAGGTGGGGGACTACAATGAGCAGTTCTTC.

V gene TRBV11-2 combines with J gene TRBJ1-2; no definite D call. This CDR3 region has 14 residues. Trimming removed 5 bases from V and 0 bases from J, with 10 bases in between. Germline V CDR1 and CDR2: SGHAT, FQNNGV. The CDR3 DNA reads TGTGCCAGCAGCCTGTCATCTCCTAACTATGGCTACACCTTC. The encoded protein is CASSLSSPNYGYTF.

Comment on this clone: Distinct nucleotide sequences in the sample also encode this CDR3. The gene calls are TRBV5-1 and TRBJ1-2; D is unresolved. The CDR3 totals 12 residues. In germline, CDR1 is SGHRS, CDR2 YFSETQ. The ends were cut back, 0 bases at V and 4 bases at J, with 4 bases in the middle. In DNA, the CDR3 is TGCGCCAGCAGCTTGGAGGGCTATGGCTACACCTTC. Encoded protein: CASSLEGYGYTF.

V usage is TRBV3-1 (or the pseudogene TRBV3-2) and J usage is TRBJ1-3; perhaps TRBD1 as D (5 bases). The V end was cut by 5 bases, the J end by 7 bases, with 9 bases between. CDR1 and CDR2 (germline): LGHDT, YNNKEL (reference sequence). The CDR3 consists of 12 residues. CDR3 DNA: TGTGCCAGCAGCTACCGGGGGAACACCATATATTTT. Encoded protein: CASSYRGNTIYF.

The rearrangement links TRBV20-1 to TRBJ1-4; D uncertain. Germline V gene data show CDR1 as DFQATT and CDR2 as SNEGSKA (reference sequence). Trimming pared 7 bases from V and 8 bases from J, leaving 11 bases between. This CDR3 region has 11 residues. The CDR3 spells CSVKGIEKLFF. The CDR3 nucleotides are TGCAGTGTTAAAGGGATAGAAAAACTGTTTTTT.

The chain uses TRBV6-6 and TRBJ2-5, with a possible D match to TRBD1 (5 bases). The CDR3 runs to 14 residues. V gave up 6 bases and J gave up 2 bases, with 13 bases separating them. Germline V gives CDR1 MNHNY, CDR2 SVGAGI (reference sequence). DNA of the CDR3: TGTGCCAGCAGCCCTGAGGACATTCAAGAGACCCAGTACTTC. Translation: CASSPEDIQETQYF.

The rearrangement links TRBV5-8 to TRBJ2-6, with TRBD1 matching over 7 bases. CDR3 length: 16 amino acids. The ends lost 4 bases at V and 2 bases at J; junction bases unmatched: 6. The germline V gene has CDR1 SGHTS and CDR2 YDEGEE. Written as DNA, the CDR3 is TGTGCCAGCAGCGTATTAGACAGGGCTGGGGCCAACGTCCTGACTTTC. Its protein product is CASSVLDRAGANVLTF.

The chain employs TRBV18 and TRBJ1-6; TRBD1 is a possible D gene (5 bases). Germline values: CDR1 KGHSH, CDR2 LQKENI. The CDR3 is 14 amino acids. The V end was cut by 3 bases, the J end by 5 bases, with 8 bases between. CDR3 residues: CASSPQGDNSPLHF. The CDR3, as DNA: TGTGCCAGCTCACCGCAGGGTGATAATTCACCCCTCCACTTT.

This chain joins TRBV18 and TRBJ2-1; the match to TRBD2 covers 9 bases. Germline assignment: CDR1 KGHSH and CDR2 LQKENI. With V trimmed by 3 bases and J by 4 bases, 7 bases remained unmatched. CDR3 size: 16 residues. The CDR3 sequence is CASSPFGGGGYNEQFF. The CDR3 nucleotides are TGTGCCAGCTCACCCTTTGGCGGGGGGGGTTACAATGAGCAGTTCTTC.

This rearrangement joins TRBV19 to TRBJ2-7; D perhaps matches TRBD1 (6 bases). The V end was cut by 5 bases, the J end by 2 bases, with 13 bases between. From germline, CDR1 is LNHDA and CDR2 SQIVND (reference sequence). There are 14 residues in the CDR3. The CDR3 protein is CASSRYRDTYEQYF. The CDR3 nucleotides read TGTGCCAGTAGTCGTTACCGGGACACCTACGAGCAGTACTTC. The whole variable domain, filled in from reference TRBV19 and TRBJ2-7, reads DGGITQSPKYLFRKEGQNVTLSCEQNLNHDAMYWYRQDPGQGLRLIYYSQIVNDFQKGDIAEGYSVSREKKESFPLTVTSAQKNPTAFYLCASSRYRDTYEQYFGPGTRLTVT.

This rearrangement joins TRBV14 to TRBJ1-2; TRBD1 matches at 7 bases. The V and J ends lost 4 bases and 8 bases, in that order; junction bases with no gene match: 7. CDR3 length: 13 amino acids. Per germline, CDR1 SGHDN and CDR2 FVKESK. The CDR3 spells CASSRRQGGGYTF. CDR3 bases: TGTGCCAGCAGCCGCCGACAGGGTGGCGGCTACACCTTC.

The J gene is TRBJ1-1, the V gene TRBV12-3 or TRBV12-4; a weak D match, TRBD1 (5 bases). Trimming cost V 6 bases and J 5 bases, with 13 bases left between them. This CDR3 region has 13 residues. CDR3 in DNA: TGTGCCAGCAGCCACGACAGACGGACTGAAGCTTTCTTT. Protein product: CASSHDRRTEAFF.

This clone occurred a few times. The chain combines TRBV5-5 with TRBJ1-2; D uncertain. The length of the CDR3 is 13 residues. Deletions cut 1 base from V and 4 bases from J, with 8 bases between. The germline CDR1 and CDR2 sequences are SGHKS and YYEKEE (reference sequence). As DNA, the CDR3 is TGTGCCAGCAGCTTGCAACGGAGCTATGGCTACACCTTC. Translation: CASSLQRSYGYTF.

This clone was seen more than once but under ten times. The chain recombines TRBV7-9 with TRBJ2-3; 10 bases map to TRBD2. The CDR3 is 15 residues long. V lost 4 bases and J lost 4; bases outside the gene matches: 5. CDR1 is SEHNR and CDR2 is FQNEAQ in the germline V gene (reference sequence). Here the CDR3 reads CASSSGAGGPDTQYF. The CDR3, as DNA: TGTGCCAGCAGCTCGGGAGCGGGGGGGCCAGATACGCAGTATTTT.

This chain connects TRBV6-5 to TRBJ1-4, with TRBD1 matching 9 bases. Germline CDR1 reads MNHEY; CDR2 reads SVGAGI. The CDR3 covers 15 residues. Unmatched junction bases numbered 9, after V lost 6 bases and J lost 7 bases. The CDR3 nucleotides are TGTGCCAGCAGCCCGACAGGGGGTTCGGGTGAAAAACTGTTTTTT. This encodes CASSPTGGSGEKLFF.

In its sample, this clone was seen once. The chain carries TRBV28 and TRBJ1-5; TRBD1 agrees at 7 bases. The germline CDR1 and CDR2 sequences are MDHEN and SYDVKM. The CDR3 runs 13 residues. V lost 8 bases to trimming and J lost 5 bases; unmatched junction nucleotides: 6. The CDR3 protein is CASEQGLHQPQHF. The CDR3, as DNA: TGTGCCAGCGAACAGGGGTTACATCAGCCCCAGCATTTT.

The CDR3 DNA sequence: TGTGCCAGCTCACGTCAGGGCCTGAACACTGAAGCTTTCTTT. Protein product: CASSRQGLNTEAFF. J is TRBJ1-1 and V is TRBV18; D is possibly TRBD1 (5 bases). Germline-derived CDR1 and CDR2 are KGHSH and LQKENI. CDR3 length: 14 amino acids. V lost 4 bases, J lost 0 bases, and 9 bases lay in between.

The genes are TRBV6-6 and TRBJ2-7; maybe TRBD2 (6 bases). This CDR3 has 14 residues. Per the germline V gene, CDR1 is MNHNY and CDR2 is SVGAGI (reference sequence). Trimming left V 6 bases short and J 3 bases short, with 15 bases between. The CDR3 region has the DNA TGTGCCAGCAGAACAGGTCGGGGGTACTACGAGCAGTACTTC. This codes for CASRTGRGYYEQYF.

The chain combines TRBV3-1 (or the pseudogene TRBV3-2) with TRBJ2-7; maybe TRBD1 (6 bases). CDR1 and CDR2 (germline): LGHDT, YNNKEL (reference sequence). Between the trimmed V and J ends, which lost 6 bases and 6 bases, there was a span of 15 bases. CDR3 length: 13 residues. In DNA, the CDR3 is TGTGCCAGCAGTCCCTTCACAGGGATCGAGCAGTACTTC. The encoded protein is CASSPFTGIEQYF.